This TCR beta chain originates from a study of shared clonotypes between healthy human individuals. Regarding this clone: Its specificity is unknown.

Study-wide points: Only a few donors were included, so the genetic and exposure-history diversity represented was limited. Naive subsets typically showed greater estimated richness than memory subsets.

All donors qualified as healthy HIV-negative adults and had experienced no recent acute infections or vaccinations. As handled by the study authors: Filtering was not the same, since immunoSEQ gave junction-only sequences without quality scores. Using immunoSEQ multiplex PCR, the repertoire was profiled, and TCRdb retains in-frame clones only, with some absent. D and trimming come from the DNA, and the V and J calls and clone size come from that table. This sample has 2 million to 2.5 million clones, with about 92% found just once. The CDR3 has 15 residues. V lost 2 bases, J lost 5 bases, and 5 bases stayed unmatched. From germline, CDR1 is SGHRS and CDR2 YFSETQ.

The origin of this receptor is a man between 18 and 29 years old in good health. Some clones in this sample may be carry-over from other donors' samples. This chain joins TRBV5-1 and TRBJ2-1; 9 bases agree with TRBD2. The sequenced sample consisted of naive CD4+ T cells from PBMCs. The subset: CD45RA+ positively selected. The CDR3 DNA sequence: TGCGCCAGCAGCTTTCTTAGCGGGAGTGACAATGAGCAGTTCTTC. Amino acid sequence: CASSFLSGSDNEQFF.